There are many counts of the clone carrying this TCR beta chain. The antigen is not known. This specimen comes from a study of early T cells in non-severe SARS-CoV-2 infection. In the study overall: Sequencing input comprised bulk RNA from unsorted whole blood; chain pairing was not available.

Attachment of unique molecular identifiers to individual cDNA molecules was performed. Using its own MiXCR run on the 5' RACE reads, TCRdb lists one record per CDR3 protein. Of under 85,000 distinct CDR3 sequences listed, approximately 13% are singletons. Study-wide results and caveats: Anti-spike CD8 specificities were favored by VDJdb matching, whose results missed private and CD4 specificities.

This CDR3 spans 15 amino acids. V was clipped by 2 bases and J by 4 bases, with 16 bases between them. Germline V gene lookup returns CDR1 SGDLS and CDR2 YYNGEE. The chain links TRBV9 to TRBJ2-7, with D possibly being TRBD1 or TRBD2 (5 bases each). The TCR comes from an adult who was a healthcare worker with PCR-confirmed SARS-CoV-2 infection or an uninfected control (not recorded which). Sequencing was done on a sample of whole blood. The CDR3 bases are TGTGCCAGCAGCGTCTCCGGGACCAATACTTACGAGCAGTACTTC. Its protein is CASSVSGTNTYEQYF. The full variable domain, in which reference TRBV9 and TRBJ2-7 provide the parts outside the CDR3, is DSGVTQTPKHLITATGQRVTLRCSPRSGDLSVYWYQQSLDQGLQFLIQYYNGEERAKGNILERFSAQQFPDLHSELNLSSLELGDSALYFCASSVSGTNTYEQYFGPGTRLTVT.